One sample yielded the 32 T cell receptor beta chains listed below, sequenced in a study of T cell changes during pregnancy in multiple sclerosis. Here immunoSEQ multiplex PCR was the method, and the copy in TCRdb shows in-frame clones only, minus some. The table lists about 36,000 clones, approximately 89% of them singletons, with around 0.76% in the top ten. The input for sequencing was CD4+ T cells from peripheral blood mononuclear cells, taken after pregnancy. The receptors here all came from a female donor in good health, enrolled as a control in a pregnancy study.

The rearrangement joins TRBV7-3 to TRBJ1-6; TRBD1 agrees at 7 bases. The CDR3 runs to 15 residues. Germline CDR1 SGHTA, CDR2 FQGTGA. Germline trimming cut 3 bases from V and 7 bases from J; bases unmatched to any gene: 6. The CDR3 reads CASSLAGTENSPLHF. CDR3 bases: TGTGCCAGCAGCTTGGCCGGGACAGAAAATTCACCCCTCCACTTT.

The V gene is TRBV7-8, the J gene TRBJ1-1; the match to TRBD1 covers 12 bases. This CDR3 contains 17 residues. V lost 3 bases, J lost 2 bases, and 7 bases stayed unmatched. Germline lookup yields CDR1 SGHVS and CDR2 FQNEAQ. CDR3 coding DNA: TGTGCCAGCAGCTTTTCCGGGACAGGGGGCCCCAACACTGAAGCTTTCTTT. This codes for CASSFSGTGGPNTEAFF.

The chain recombines TRBV18 with TRBJ1-2, with 8 bases matching TRBD1. V shed 2 bases and J 4 bases; nucleotides not matched to a gene: 9. CDR3 size: 16 residues. CDR1 and CDR2 (germline): KGHSH, LQKENI. The CDR3 DNA is TGTGCCAGCTCACCAGGGGGGACAGGAGGCCCCTATGGCTACACCTTC. Its protein product is CASSPGGTGGPYGYTF.

This sequence joins TRBV5-1 and TRBJ1-2, with D tentatively TRBD1 (6 bases). The CDR3 length is 15 residues. Per the germline V gene, CDR1 is SGHRS and CDR2 is YFSETQ. V was clipped by 3 bases and J by 7 bases, with 19 bases between them. Here the CDR3 DNA reads TGCGCCAGCAGCTGGAGGGGGGGGATTTGTGGTGGCTACACCTTC. The encoded protein is CASSWRGGICGGYTF.

The V call is TRBV9, the J call TRBJ2-5, with 7 bases aligning to TRBD1. Germline CDR1 reads SGDLS; CDR2 reads YYNGEE. CDR3 length: 16 residues. V was clipped by 5 bases and J by 2 bases; unmatched bases: 12. The CDR3 region has the DNA TGTGCCAGCAGTTATTCCGGGACAGTCGATCAAGAGACCCAGTACTTC. Amino acid sequence: CASSYSGTVDQETQYF. The full variable domain, with the rest looked up from reference TRBV9 and TRBJ2-5, is DSGVTQTPKHLITATGQRVTLRCSPRSGDLSVYWYQQSLDQGLQFLIQYYNGEERAKGNILERFSAQQFPDLHSELNLSSLELGDSALYFCASSYSGTVDQETQYFGPGTRLLVL.

This chain uses TRBV6-5 with TRBJ2-4; tentative D call: TRBD2 (6 bases). The V gene's germline CDR1 is MNHEY and CDR2 SVGAGI. With 4 bases removed from V and 9 bases from J, the gap between germline ends came to 16 bases. This CDR3 has 14 amino acids. CDR3 protein: CASSSRGPTGIQYF. The CDR3 DNA is TGTGCCAGCAGTTCGCGGGGCCCCACGGGCATTCAGTACTTC.

This chain links TRBV7-9 with TRBJ1-3; no definite D call. Germline lookup yields CDR1 SEHNR and CDR2 FQNEAQ (reference sequence). The CDR3 is made up of 15 amino acids. Trimming left V 5 bases short and J 4 bases short, with 15 bases between. This CDR3 reads CASSPSGFSGNTIYF. The CDR3 coding sequence is TGTGCCAGCAGCCCCTCGGGGTTCTCGGGAAACACCATATATTTT.

This chain uses TRBV19 with TRBJ2-1; 7 nucleotides agree with TRBD1. Germline V gene lookup returns CDR1 LNHDA and CDR2 SQIVND (reference sequence). With V trimmed by 5 bases and J by 2 bases, 6 bases remained unmatched. The CDR3 is 15 residues long. CDR3 nucleotides: TGTGCCAGTAGTTACGGGACAGACCCCTACAATGAGCAGTTCTTC. Its translation: CASSYGTDPYNEQFF.

V is TRBV27 and J is TRBJ2-3; 8 nucleotides match TRBD1. Germline V lookup: CDR1 MNHEY, CDR2 SMNVEV (reference sequence). V lost 1 base to trimming and J lost 5 bases; unmatched junction nucleotides: 11. This CDR3 is built from 17 residues. The CDR3 bases are TGTGCCAGCAGTTTATACTATAAGGACAGGGTGGGAGATACGCAGTATTTT. Its protein is CASSLYYKDRVGDTQYF.

The chain couples TRBV6-1 to TRBJ1-1, with D unresolved. Trimming took off 6 bases at V and 3 bases at J, with 11 bases between the two ends. Germline V gene data show CDR1 as MNHNS and CDR2 as SASEGT. This CDR3 contains 13 residues. DNA of the CDR3: TGTGCCAGCAGCCGAGGATTTGACACTGAAGCTTTCTTT. Protein: CASSRGFDTEAFF.

This chain connects TRBV7-2 to TRBJ2-7, with 10 bases that match TRBD2. CDR3 length: 16 residues. Unmatched junction bases numbered 4, after V lost 1 base and J lost 1 base. The germline V gene has CDR1 SGHTA and CDR2 FQGNSA. CDR3 DNA: TGTGCCAGCAGCTTAGTGGGACTAGCGTCTTCCTACGAGCAGTACTTC. Protein: CASSLVGLASSYEQYF. The full variable domain, its missing parts supplied by reference TRBV7-2 and TRBJ2-7, is GAGVSQSPSNKVTEKGKDVELRCDPISGHTALYWYRQSLGQGLEFLIYFQGNSAPDKSGLPSDRFSAERTGGSVSTLTIQRTQQEDSAVYLCASSLVGLASSYEQYFGPGTRLTVT.

The rearrangement links TRBV19 to TRBJ1-2; D possibly corresponds to TRBD1 (6 bases). Trimming took 8 bases from V and 4 from J, leaving 11 bases between them. Germline loops: CDR1 LNHDA, CDR2 SQIVND (reference sequence). This CDR3 has 12 amino acids. The CDR3, as DNA: TGTGCCAGTTGGGGCAGGGGCTATGGCTACACCTTC. Protein product: CASWGRGYGYTF.

The rearrangement joins TRBV19 to TRBJ2-3; 10 nucleotides line up with TRBD2. Germline V lookup: CDR1 LNHDA, CDR2 SQIVND (reference sequence). This CDR3 is 15 amino acids long. The V and J ends lost 7 bases and 2 bases, in that order; junction bases with no gene match: 6. Here the CDR3 DNA reads TGTGCCAGTAAAGTCACTAGCGGGAACACAGATACGCAGTATTTT. Amino acids: CASKVTSGNTDTQYF.

The chain has TRBV4-1 and TRBJ2-7; D uncertain. The V end was cut by 3 bases, the J end by 2 bases, with 11 bases between. Germline CDR1 MGHRA, CDR2 YSYEKL. CDR3 length: 14 amino acids. The chain's CDR3 is CASSQPGRTYEQYF. The CDR3 DNA follows: TGCGCCAGCAGCCAGCCAGGTAGAACCTACGAGCAGTACTTC.

The genes are TRBV6-5 and TRBJ1-1; 7 bases fit TRBD1. The trim removed 6 bases at V and 2 bases at J, leaving 6 bases unmatched. The CDR3 totals 14 residues. Germline V lookup: CDR1 MNHEY, CDR2 SVGAGI. CDR3 sequence (DNA): TGTGCCAGCAGGGGGACAGCCCTTAACACTGAAGCTTTCTTT. This encodes CASRGTALNTEAFF.

This clone was observed a few times. The CDR3 here is CASREGQGGTYNSPLHF. In DNA, the CDR3 is TGTGCCAGCAGAGAGGGACAGGGGGGGACCTATAATTCACCCCTCCACTTT. The V call is TRBV5-4, the J call TRBJ1-6, with 11 bases aligning to TRBD1. V was pared by 5 bases and J by 2 bases, with 6 bases of the junction left unmatched. Germline V gives CDR1 SGHNT, CDR2 YYREEE (reference sequence). There are 17 residues in the CDR3.

CDR3 coding DNA: TGTGCCAGCAGTGTACAGGGGACGAATGAAAAACTGTTTTTT. It specifies CASSVQGTNEKLFF. V gene TRBV2 combines with J gene TRBJ1-4; 7 bases are a match to TRBD1. The CDR3 extends over 14 amino acids. Germline CDR1 and CDR2: SNHLY and FYNNEI. V lost 4 bases and J lost 5; bases outside the gene matches: 4.

This sequence joins TRBV28 and TRBJ1-1, with 11 positions matching TRBD1. Trimming removed 1 base from V and 4 bases from J; junction bases left unmatched: 2. Germline V CDR1 and CDR2: MDHEN, SYDVKM. The CDR3 consists of 15 residues. Here the CDR3 reads CASSLFGTGGTEAFF. As DNA, the CDR3 is TGTGCCAGCAGTTTATTCGGGACAGGGGGCACTGAAGCTTTCTTT.

This clone was detected a few times. The chain recombines TRBV19 with TRBJ1-1, with D perhaps TRBD1 (6 bases). Trimming took 4 bases from V and 0 from J, leaving 12 bases between them. From germline, CDR1 is LNHDA and CDR2 SQIVND (reference sequence). The CDR3 contains 15 residues. CDR3 sequence reads: CASSRPQGLNTEAFF. The CDR3, as DNA: TGTGCCAGTAGTAGACCCCAGGGGTTGAACACTGAAGCTTTCTTT.

The V call is TRBV30, the J call TRBJ2-3; no clear D gene. The CDR3 has 13 amino acids. V lost 6 bases to trimming and J lost 6 bases, with 16 bases between them. Germline assignment: CDR1 GTSNPN and CDR2 SVGIG (reference sequence). The DNA for the CDR3 is TGTGCCTGCTCGTCGGGTCCCTCTGATACGCAGTATTTT. Protein: CACSSGPSDTQYF.

V is TRBV28 and J is TRBJ1-2, with 9 bases fitting TRBD1. The J segment lost 5 bases and the V segment lost 7 bases, leaving 8 bases of the junction unmatched. The CDR3 has 14 amino acids. Per the germline V gene, CDR1 is MDHEN and CDR2 is SYDVKM. The CDR3 DNA follows: TGTGCCAGCACCCCCCCAGGGACAGGGTATGGCTACACCTTC. Amino acids: CASTPPGTGYGYTF.

This clone qualifies as medium-sized. The V and J genes are TRBV4-2 and TRBJ1-2; no firm D call. CDR1 is LGHNA and CDR2 is YNFKEQ in the germline V gene. The length of the CDR3 is 15 residues. The V gene lost 0 bases and the J gene lost 7 bases, with 15 bases spanning the gap. The DNA of the CDR3 is TGTGCCAGCAGCCAAGAAGACATCGGACGGGGTGGCTACACCTTC. It is translated as CASSQEDIGRGGYTF.

This chain links TRBV10-3 with TRBJ2-1; D is perhaps TRBD1 (6 bases). Per the germline V gene, CDR1 is ENHRY and CDR2 is SYGVKD. The ends were cut back, 0 bases at V and 1 base at J, with 7 bases in the middle. CDR3 length: 15 amino acids. CDR3: CAISESGGSYNEQFF. The CDR3 bases are TGTGCCATCAGTGAGTCAGGGGGTTCCTACAATGAGCAGTTCTTC.

The gene calls are TRBV5-1 and TRBJ2-5; 7 bases fit TRBD1. Trimming took 5 bases from V and 2 from J; bases not matched to a gene: 6. The CDR3 is made up of 14 amino acids. Germline-derived CDR1 and CDR2 are SGHRS and YFSETQ. The CDR3 bases are TGCGCCAGCAGTAGTAGGGGGCCGCAAGAGACCCAGTACTTC. It specifies CASSSRGPQETQYF. The variable domain in full, completed from reference TRBV5-1 and TRBJ2-5, reads KAGVTQTPRYLIKTRGQQVTLSCSPISGHRSVSWYQQTPGQGLQFLFEYFSETQRNKGNFPGRFSGRQFSNSRSEMNVSTLELGDSALYLCASSSRGPQETQYFGPGTRLLVL.

In its sample, this clone was seen once. This sequence joins TRBV2 and TRBJ2-7; D ambiguous. The CDR3 is 13 residues long. The V and J ends lost 6 bases and 5 bases respectively, with 14 bases between them. Germline V lookup: CDR1 SNHLY, CDR2 FYNNEI. The CDR3 coding sequence is TGTGCCAGCAGGGATCATAGGAGTAACGAGCAGTACTTC. It translates to CASRDHRSNEQYF.

This clone has more than one count but fewer than ten. This CDR3 reads CASSWTGTTGELFF. The CDR3 coding sequence is TGTGCCAGCAGTTGGACAGGAACCACCGGGGAGCTGTTTTTT. The chain links TRBV27 to TRBJ2-2, with 7 bases aligning to TRBD1. V was clipped by 4 bases and J by 4 bases; unmatched bases: 3. Germline CDR1 MNHEY, CDR2 SMNVEV (reference sequence). The CDR3 is 14 amino acids.

The rearrangement links TRBV7-6 to TRBJ2-1, with 8 bases that match TRBD2. J gave up 9 bases and V 1 base, and 5 bases lay outside the gene matches. This CDR3 has 14 residues. The germline CDR1 and CDR2 sequences are SGHVS and FNYEAQ. Here the CDR3 DNA reads TGTGCCAGCAGCTTAGAGGGGCTAGCGGGTGAGCAGTTCTTC. Its translation: CASSLEGLAGEQFF.

This rearrangement joins TRBV29-1 to TRBJ1-4, with TRBD1 as a possible D gene (5 bases). V was pared by 4 bases and J by 8 bases, with 14 bases between. CDR1 is SQVTM, CDR2 ANQGSEA, per germline. CDR3 length: 13 residues. CDR3 in DNA: TGCAGCGTTGGGCGGGGGGTTGGGGAAAAACTGTTTTTT. It translates to CSVGRGVGEKLFF.

This rearrangement joins TRBV13 to TRBJ2-5, with TRBD1 identical over 7 bases. V was clipped by 5 bases and J by 1 base; unmatched bases: 4. CDR1 is PRHDT, CDR2 FYEKMQ, per germline (reference sequence). The CDR3 runs 14 residues. CDR3 loop: CASSRGTAQETQYF. The CDR3 DNA reads TGTGCCAGCAGCCGAGGGACAGCCCAAGAGACCCAGTACTTC.

This chain connects TRBV4-2 to TRBJ2-1; tentative D call: TRBD2 (5 bases). This CDR3 has 15 amino acids. Germline V gene data show CDR1 as LGHNA and CDR2 as YNFKEQ. V lost 0 bases to trimming and J lost 7 bases, with 13 bases between them. For the CDR3, the DNA is TGTGCCAGCAGCCAAGAGCCAGCGGTGAGGAATGAGCAGTTCTTC. Amino acid sequence: CASSQEPAVRNEQFF.

CDR3 in amino acids: CASSRQGETGELFF. The CDR3 DNA follows: TGTGCCAGCAGCCGACAGGGGGAGACCGGGGAGCTGTTTTTT. The V gene is TRBV14, the J gene TRBJ2-2; 9 bases are a match to TRBD1. The CDR3 spans 14 residues. V shed 4 bases and J 5 bases; nucleotides not matched to a gene: 2. CDR1 is SGHDN, CDR2 FVKESK, per germline.

In its sample, this clone was seen once. The rearrangement links TRBV5-1 to TRBJ2-7; perhaps TRBD1 as D (7 bases). V lost 0 bases, J lost 0 bases, and 16 bases lay in between. This CDR3 comprises 17 residues. Germline CDR1 is SGHRS and CDR2 is YFSETQ. The DNA for the CDR3 is TGCGCCAGCAGCTTGGATGGAGGGGGCTTTCCCTCCTACGAGCAGTACTTC. Translated: CASSLDGGGFPSYEQYF.